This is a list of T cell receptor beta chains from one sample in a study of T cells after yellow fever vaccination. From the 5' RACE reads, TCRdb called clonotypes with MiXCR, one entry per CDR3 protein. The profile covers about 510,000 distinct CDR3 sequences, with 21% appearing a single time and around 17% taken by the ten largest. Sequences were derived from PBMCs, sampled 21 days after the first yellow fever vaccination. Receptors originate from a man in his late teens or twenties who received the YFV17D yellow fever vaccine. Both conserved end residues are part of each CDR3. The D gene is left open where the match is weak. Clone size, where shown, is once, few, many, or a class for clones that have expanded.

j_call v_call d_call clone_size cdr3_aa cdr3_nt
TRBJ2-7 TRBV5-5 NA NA CASSTWTVLAYEQYF TGTGCCAGCAGCACGTGGACGGTTCTTGCCTACGAGCAGTACTTC
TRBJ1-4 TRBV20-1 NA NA CSASPTVRKLFF TGCAGTGCTAGTCCGACAGTCAGGAAACTGTTTTTT
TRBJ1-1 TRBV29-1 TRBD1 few CSVGRGPISEAFF TGCAGCGTTGGCAGGGGGCCGATCTCTGAAGCTTTCTTT
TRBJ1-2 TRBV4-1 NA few CASSLTEMTNYGYTF TGCGCCAGCAGCCTAACAGAGATGACTAACTATGGCTACACCTTC
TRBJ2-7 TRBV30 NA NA CASEIVGEQYF TGTGCCTCGGAAATCGTAGGGGAGCAGTACTTC
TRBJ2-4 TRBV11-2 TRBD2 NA CASSLTSGGLGSKNIQYF TGTGCCAGCAGCTTAACTAGCGGGGGGCTGGGGTCCAAAAACATTCAGTACTTC
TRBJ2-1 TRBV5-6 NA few CASSRGAVPYNEQFF TGTGCCAGCAGCCGGGGAGCTGTCCCCTACAATGAGCAGTTCTTC
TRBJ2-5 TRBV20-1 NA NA CSARGTKGLQQETQYF TGCAGTGCTAGGGGTACCAAGGGACTGCAACAAGAGACCCAGTACTTC
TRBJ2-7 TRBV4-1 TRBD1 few CASSPGTGSFEQYF TGCGCCAGCAGCCCCGGGACAGGGTCCTTCGAGCAGTACTTC
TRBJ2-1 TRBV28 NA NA CASSPNSFQFF TGTGCCAGCAGTCCGAACAGTTTTCAGTTCTTC
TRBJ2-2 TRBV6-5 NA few CASSYSIQGGTGELFF TGTGCCAGCAGTTACTCGATACAGGGAGGCACCGGGGAGCTGTTTTTT
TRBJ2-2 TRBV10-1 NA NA CASTGGENTGELFF TGCGCCAGCACAGGCGGCGAGAACACCGGGGAGCTGTTTTTT
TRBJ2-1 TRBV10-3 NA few CATRYTSYNEQFF TGTGCCACTCGGTATACGTCCTACAATGAGCAGTTCTTC
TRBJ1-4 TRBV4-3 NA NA CASRGEVFGGEKLFF TGCGCCAGCAGAGGGGAAGTATTTGGTGGTGAAAAACTGTTTTTT
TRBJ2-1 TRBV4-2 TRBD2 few CASSRYNAGTSGGSIVNEQFF TGTGCCAGCAGCAGATATAACGCCGGGACTAGCGGGGGCTCTATCGTCAATGAGCAGTTCTTC
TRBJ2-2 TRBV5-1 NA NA CASSMTPTNTGELFF TGCGCCAGCAGTATGACACCGACGAACACCGGGGAGCTGTTTTTT
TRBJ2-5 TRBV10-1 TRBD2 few CASSGTIQETQYF TGCGCCAGCAGCGGGACTATACAAGAGACCCAGTACTTC
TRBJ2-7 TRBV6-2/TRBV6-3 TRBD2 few CASTKTSGAEQYF TGTGCCAGCACAAAGACTAGCGGGGCCGAGCAGTACTTC
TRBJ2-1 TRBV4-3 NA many CASSGLVLSSYNEQFF TGCGCCAGCAGCGGCCTTGTCCTTAGCTCCTACAATGAGCAGTTCTTC
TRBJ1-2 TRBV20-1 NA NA CSASEGSWVGYTF TGCAGTGCTAGTGAAGGCAGCTGGGTTGGCTACACCTTC
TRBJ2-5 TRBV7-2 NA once CASSLADETQYF TGTGCCAGCAGCCTAGCAGACGAGACCCAGTACTTC
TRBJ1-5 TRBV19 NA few CASSIIDPASNQPQHF TGTGCCAGTAGTATCATCGATCCGGCTAGCAATCAGCCCCAGCATTTT
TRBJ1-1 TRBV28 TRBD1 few CASSSNPGTGRTEAFF TGTGCCAGCAGTTCAAACCCCGGGACAGGGCGCACTGAAGCTTTCTTT